This T cell receptor (beta chain) was sequenced in a study of memory B cells and T cells in multiple sclerosis (dated by TCRdb to about 2018). Regarding the research as a whole: In multiple sclerosis patients, the study set the TCR beta repertoires of autoproliferating peripheral T cells against those of T cells infiltrating brain lesions. A couple of multiple sclerosis patients, for whom either brain lesions at autopsy or brain-infiltrating cells from biopsy were available, were included in TCR sequencing.

The germline V gene specifies SNHLY as CDR1 and FYNNEI as CDR2. V loses 5 bases of germline sequence and J loses 12 bases, and the interval between the two ends is 19 bases. The CDR3 goes from the cysteine to the phenylalanine over 13 residues. Only the CDR3 DNA stays, 39 bases, in frame from base 1. After CFSE-labeled PBMCs were cultured without any stimulus, the autoproliferating (CFSEdim) and non-proliferating (CFSEhi) T cell fractions were each sequenced on their own. A total of 5x10^7 CFSE-labeled PBMCs were cultured for approximately seven days without stimulus, and replicate wells were then pooled. PBMCs were labeled with around 0.48 uM CFSE and were cultured without exogenous stimuli in serum-free AIM-V medium. Before use, PBMCs were isolated by Ficoll density gradient centrifugation and cryopreserved. Live 7-AAD-negative cells were sorted on a FACSAria III, washed with PBS, and frozen at -80 degrees C as dry pellets.

Overall study outcomes, separate from this receptor: Because clone-set sizes varied across compartments, the counts of shared clonotypes were affected, making normalization necessary.

In the case of this clone: It lacks a known antigen. No quality values exist for individual bases; no much larger clone is one base distant.

TCRbeta CDR3 regions were amplified from extracted genomic DNA using the immunoSEQ Platform. The immunoSEQ assay used multiplex PCR together with high-throughput sequencing and a bioinformatics pipeline from the vendor. Turning to the authors' computational methods: Non-productive sequences and CDR3s shorter than 4 amino acids were excluded, and clonotype frequencies were recalculated for each sample. In immunoSEQ Analyzer 2.0, shared clonotypes were identified as identical CDR3 amino acid, V gene and J gene sequences. To normalize repertoire overlap, the number of shared clonotypes was divided by the product of the two clone-set sizes and multiplied by 1000 to give arbitrary units. TCRdb re-hosts the immuneACCESS table, in-frame sequences only. Its copies lack some clones; in the studies checked, an unresolved V gene accounts for under half of them, and the cause for the rest is not known. V, J and clone size reflect that table, while D and trimming were determined from the DNA. This sample holds 25,000 to 35,000 clones; more than 70% were observed only once. Clones ranked in the top ten supply roughly 2.5% of the sample.

The sample was PBMCs from blood kept in culture. The clonotype originates from a human donor with multiple sclerosis. Recombination linked TRBV2 to TRBJ1-1, with TRBD1 tentatively as D gene (5 bases match). CDR3 reads: CASSSTGGVFPFF. In nucleotide form, the sequence is TGTGCCAGCAGTTCAACAGGTGGGGTCTTTCCTTTCTTT.